Shown below are 31 T cell receptor beta chains from a single sample sequenced in a study of CD8 T cells in ankylosing spondylitis. Each CDR3 protein is one row after TCRdb ran MiXCR on the 5' RACE reads. This repertoire shows under 250,000 distinct CDR3 sequences, around 10% found once; its top ten account for 5.5% to 8%. Sequencing was carried out using blood, either unsorted or a sorted T cell fraction (not recorded which). The receptors were sampled from a male donor with ankylosing spondylitis or in good health (not recorded which).

This clonotype has a handful of counts. The chain couples TRBV10-2 to TRBJ1-5; D is perhaps TRBD1 (6 bases). Trimming took off 4 bases at V and 7 bases at J, with 17 bases between the two ends. This CDR3 has 15 amino acids. The germline CDR1 and CDR2 sequences are WSHSY and SAAADI. DNA for the CDR3: TGCGCCAGCAGTGGGGTCGGAGGGGGAATCCAGCCCCAGCATTTT. It specifies CASSGVGGGIQPQHF.

The chain employs TRBV12-3 or TRBV12-4 and TRBJ2-7; TRBD2 matches 9 bases. After removal of 2 bases from V and 0 bases from J, the junction contained 2 bases not matched to a gene. The CDR3 is 15 residues long. Here the CDR3 DNA reads TGTGCCAGCAGTTTATTTAGCGGGAGCTCCTACGAGCAGTACTTC. Translation: CASSLFSGSSYEQYF.

V usage is TRBV5-1 and J usage is TRBJ1-1, with 7 bases fitting TRBD1. V was clipped by 2 bases and J by 8 bases; unmatched bases: 12. The CDR3 extends over 15 amino acids. CDR1 is SGHRS and CDR2 is YFSETQ in the germline V gene. The CDR3: CASSFYVGGQEEAFF. The CDR3, as DNA: TGCGCCAGCAGCTTTTATGTAGGGGGCCAAGAGGAAGCTTTCTTT. Based on the CDR3 plus reference TRBV5-1 and TRBJ1-1, the full variable domain is KAGVTQTPRYLIKTRGQQVTLSCSPISGHRSVSWYQQTPGQGLQFLFEYFSETQRNKGNFPGRFSGRQFSNSRSEMNVSTLELGDSALYLCASSFYVGGQEEAFFGQGTRLTVV.

This clonotype was seen at least ten times. The J gene is TRBJ2-4, the V gene TRBV28; possibly TRBD1 for D (6 bases). CDR1 is MDHEN, CDR2 SYDVKM, per germline. The V end was cut by 3 bases, the J end by 9 bases, with 15 bases between. The CDR3 consists of 14 residues. CDR3 sequence (DNA): TGTGCCAGCAGTTTCTACCCTGGACAGTCCATTCAGTACTTC. Translating it yields CASSFYPGQSIQYF.

V is TRBV5-6 and J is TRBJ1-1; 8 nucleotides align to TRBD1. CDR3 length: 15 residues. The V gene's germline CDR1 is SGHDT and CDR2 YYEEEE. The V segment lost 4 bases and the J segment 3 bases; nucleotides outside the gene matches: 8. The CDR3 DNA follows: TGTGCCAGCAGCCACAACAGGGGGACATACACTGAAGCTTTCTTT. Protein sequence: CASSHNRGTYTEAFF.

The table lists this clonotype with many counts. The rearrangement uses TRBV20-1 and TRBJ2-7; D ambiguous. V lost 0 bases to trimming and J lost 7 bases, with 19 bases between them. This CDR3 has 15 amino acids. Germline CDR1 and CDR2: DFQATT and SNEGSKA (reference sequence). The CDR3 DNA follows: TGCAGTGCTAGAGATCCTTCGGACGACCGAGGAGAGCAGTACTTC. Encoded protein: CSARDPSDDRGEQYF.

This clonotype showed up many times. J is TRBJ2-5 and V is TRBV29-1; D may be TRBD1 or TRBD2 (5 bases each). V lost 2 bases, J lost 1 base, and 14 bases lay in between. From germline, CDR1 is SQVTM and CDR2 ANQGSEA. CDR3 length: 15 amino acids. The CDR3 DNA reads TGCAGCGTTGAACCCCTAGCTGGGGCCCAAGAGACCCAGTACTTC. Protein product: CSVEPLAGAQETQYF.

This clonotype has ten or more counts. The rearrangement links TRBV28 to TRBJ2-7; D unclear. Between the trimmed V and J ends, which lost 5 bases and 3 bases, there was a span of 14 bases. Germline-derived CDR1 and CDR2 are MDHEN and SYDVKM. The CDR3 totals 14 residues. This CDR3 reads CASSPPPSFYEQYF. Written as DNA, the CDR3 is TGTGCCAGCAGTCCCCCGCCCAGTTTCTACGAGCAGTACTTC.

This clonotype has ten or more counts. V and J are TRBV21-1 and TRBJ2-3; TRBD2, the table's D call, lacks a check against the DNA. TRBV21-1 is flagged as a pseudogene. The CDR3 is made up of 15 amino acids. CDR3 in amino acids: CASSIYSGAGDTQYF. The CDR3 DNA reads TGTGCCAGCAGCATTTATAGCGGGGCCGGAGATACGCAGTATTTT.

The rearrangement links TRBV9 to TRBJ1-1; D gene uncertain. The CDR3 runs 14 residues. Germline V gives CDR1 SGDLS, CDR2 YYNGEE. Trimming took 3 bases from V and 1 from J, leaving 10 bases between them. CDR3 DNA: TGTGCCAGCAGCGGTGGACGGCAGAACACTGAAGCTTTCTTT. Translation: CASSGGRQNTEAFF.

The chain couples TRBV3-1 to TRBJ2-5, with a weak D call TRBD1 (6 bases). In germline, CDR1 is LGHDT, CDR2 YNNKEL (reference sequence). The CDR3 contains 16 residues. V was shortened by 4 bases and J by 3 bases, with 18 bases between the two germline ends. As DNA, the CDR3 is TGTGCCAGCAGCCGGAGCGGCAGGGGACCCAAAGAGACCCAGTACTTC. Its translation is CASSRSGRGPKETQYF.

Ten or more counts support this clonotype. The chain couples TRBV20-1 to TRBJ2-3, with 9 bases aligning to TRBD2. V shed 0 bases, J shed 0 bases, and the junction held 7 bases outside the gene matches. The CDR3 contains 17 residues. CDR1 and CDR2 from the germline V gene are DFQATT and SNEGSKA (reference sequence). CDR3 nucleotide sequence: TGCAGTGCTAGAGATGTAGCGGGGGCCATAAGCACAGATACGCAGTATTTT. It codes for CSARDVAGAISTDTQYF.

This clonotype was observed many times. V is TRBV29-1 and J is TRBJ2-1; D possibly matches TRBD1 or TRBD2 (5 bases each). This CDR3 region has 14 residues. The germline V gene has CDR1 SQVTM and CDR2 ANQGSEA. Trimming stripped 7 bases from V and 4 bases from J, with 17 bases between. The CDR3 reads CSAGRGGRYNEQFF. CDR3 in DNA: TGCAGCGCGGGTCGGGGCGGGCGTTACAATGAGCAGTTCTTC.

The table lists this clonotype with many counts. The chain is built from TRBV5-1 and TRBJ2-7; D is uncertain. Germline V gene lookup returns CDR1 SGHRS and CDR2 YFSETQ. The V end was cut by 5 bases, the J end by 4 bases, with 16 bases between. CDR3 length: 14 amino acids. The CDR3, as DNA: TGCGCCAGCAGTTCTCCCAGCAGCCCTTACGAGCAGTACTTC. Residues: CASSSPSSPYEQYF.

This clonotype was found many times. CDR3 in amino acids: CSVGLAGSNEQFF. CDR3 in DNA: TGCAGCGTAGGACTAGCAGGGTCCAATGAGCAGTTCTTC. The rearrangement links TRBV29-1 to TRBJ2-1; TRBD2 matches 8 bases. V dropped 6 bases and J dropped 6; count of bases not matched to a gene: 7. Germline CDR1 SQVTM, CDR2 ANQGSEA. CDR3 length: 13 amino acids.

This clonotype came up many times. The V and J genes are TRBV6-2 or TRBV6-3 and TRBJ2-3; 9 bases fit TRBD2. This CDR3 spans 13 amino acids. Germline CDR1 and CDR2: MNHEY and SVGEGT. V was pared by 6 bases and J by 7 bases, with 5 bases of the junction left unmatched. This chain's CDR3 is CASSWGLANTQYF. The CDR3, as DNA: TGTGCCAGCAGCTGGGGACTAGCAAATACGCAGTATTTT.

This clonotype has a count of ten or more. The J gene is TRBJ2-3, the V gene TRBV5-1, with 12 nucleotides matching TRBD2. V lost 2 bases and J lost 7; bases outside the gene matches: 11. CDR1 is SGHRS, CDR2 YFSETQ, per germline. The CDR3 is 17 amino acids. CDR3 region: CASSFQGGLAGTNTQYF. For the CDR3, the DNA is TGCGCCAGCAGCTTCCAGGGCGGACTAGCGGGGACCAATACGCAGTATTTT.

This clonotype was counted ten times or more. The rearrangement uses TRBV5-1 and TRBJ2-1; TRBD2 matches 13 bases. The trim removed 4 bases at V and 9 bases at J, leaving 7 bases unmatched. Germline V gene lookup returns CDR1 SGHRS and CDR2 YFSETQ. The CDR3 has 15 amino acids. The CDR3 is CASSRTSGSIGEQFF. The CDR3 DNA reads as TGCGCCAGCAGCCGGACTAGCGGGAGTATAGGTGAGCAGTTCTTC.

This clonotype was counted many times. The chain is built from TRBV5-1 and TRBJ2-7, with 8 nucleotides matching TRBD1. The germline V gene encodes CDR1 SGHRS and CDR2 YFSETQ. V lost 3 bases, J lost 3 bases, and 8 bases stayed unmatched. The CDR3 contains 15 residues. The CDR3 loop is CASSYGTGGVYEQYF. The CDR3 region has the DNA TGCGCCAGCAGCTACGGGACAGGTGGCGTCTACGAGCAGTACTTC. The full variable domain, completed using reference TRBV5-1 and TRBJ2-7, is KAGVTQTPRYLIKTRGQQVTLSCSPISGHRSVSWYQQTPGQGLQFLFEYFSETQRNKGNFPGRFSGRQFSNSRSEMNVSTLELGDSALYLCASSYGTGGVYEQYFGPGTRLTVT.

This clonotype was seen more than once but under ten times. The chain is built from TRBV6-1 and TRBJ1-1; TRBD1 might be the D (5 bases). Trimming removed 5 bases from V and 6 bases from J, with 16 bases in between. CDR3 length: 14 amino acids. Germline V gives CDR1 MNHNS, CDR2 SASEGT. CDR3 amino acids: CASSRSQGGAEAFF. In nucleotides, the CDR3 is TGTGCCAGCAGTAGATCCCAGGGTGGTGCTGAAGCTTTCTTT.

This clonotype has at least ten counts. This rearrangement joins TRBV12-3 or TRBV12-4 to TRBJ2-2, with D uncertain. With 7 bases removed from V and 3 bases from J, the gap between germline ends came to 6 bases. This CDR3 is 12 amino acids long. The CDR3 here is CASKRDTGELFF. The CDR3 DNA follows: TGTGCCAGCAAAAGGGACACCGGGGAGCTGTTTTTT.

This clonotype was seen more than once but under ten times. This sequence joins TRBV19 and TRBJ2-1; D possibly corresponds to TRBD2 (5 bases). CDR3 size: 16 residues. The V end lost 3 bases, the J end lost 1 base, and 13 bases lay between the germline ends. The germline V gene has CDR1 LNHDA and CDR2 SQIVND (reference sequence). This CDR3 reads CASSIGLRASYNEQFF. The CDR3 DNA is TGTGCCAGTAGTATCGGGTTGAGGGCTTCCTACAATGAGCAGTTCTTC.

This clonotype showed up many times. The chain joins TRBV25-1 to TRBJ2-5; perhaps TRBD1 as D (5 bases). With 5 bases removed from V and 1 base from J, the gap between germline ends came to 11 bases. Germline V gives CDR1 MGHDK, CDR2 SYGVNS. The CDR3 is 14 amino acids. The DNA of the CDR3 is TGTGCCAGCAGTACGACAGAGTCCCAAGAGACCCAGTACTTC. This codes for CASSTTESQETQYF.

This clonotype was detected ten times or more. The gene calls are TRBV5-1 and TRBJ1-1, with TRBD1 matching 8 bases. Trimming at V came to 0 bases and at J to 5 bases, leaving 3 bases not matched to a gene. Germline V CDR1 and CDR2: SGHRS, YFSETQ. The CDR3 sequence is 14 residues long. The CDR3 here is CASSLAGTGTEAFF. Here the CDR3 DNA reads TGCGCCAGCAGCTTGGCCGGGACAGGTACTGAAGCTTTCTTT.

This clonotype was counted many times. CDR3 in amino acids: CASSLAASSTDTQYF. The CDR3 DNA reads as TGCGCCAGCAGCTTGGCGGCGTCTAGCACAGATACGCAGTATTTT. The chain uses TRBV5-1 and TRBJ2-3; no clear D. V was cut by 0 bases and J by 0 bases, with 8 bases left in between. The germline gives CDR1 SGHRS, CDR2 YFSETQ. The CDR3 loop spans 15 amino acids.

This clonotype came up many times. The rearrangement links TRBV5-1 to TRBJ1-1; D is unclear. The CDR3 spans 15 residues. Trimming took off 5 bases at V and 0 bases at J, with 14 bases between the two ends. From germline, CDR1 is SGHRS and CDR2 YFSETQ. The CDR3 sequence is CASSVEVFMNTEAFF. In DNA form, the CDR3 reads TGCGCCAGCAGTGTCGAGGTTTTCATGAACACTGAAGCTTTCTTT.

This chain connects TRBV5-6 to TRBJ2-3; D unclear. V was cut by 7 bases and J by 6 bases, with 12 bases left in between. Germline loops: CDR1 SGHDT, CDR2 YYEEEE. There are 12 residues in the CDR3. CDR3 sequence reads: CASFRGPDTQYF. The CDR3 DNA sequence: TGTGCCAGCTTCCGCGGCCCGGATACGCAGTATTTT.

This clonotype showed up many times. The V gene is TRBV5-1, the J gene TRBJ2-1; D gene unclear. The V end was cut by 3 bases, the J end by 0 bases, with 4 bases between. CDR1 is SGHRS, CDR2 YFSETQ, per germline. This CDR3 is 13 amino acids long. CDR3 sequence: CASSWNSYNEQFF. As DNA, the CDR3 is TGCGCCAGCAGCTGGAACTCCTACAATGAGCAGTTCTTC. Full variable domain (missing parts from reference TRBV5-1 and TRBJ2-1): KAGVTQTPRYLIKTRGQQVTLSCSPISGHRSVSWYQQTPGQGLQFLFEYFSETQRNKGNFPGRFSGRQFSNSRSEMNVSTLELGDSALYLCASSWNSYNEQFFGPGTRLTVL.

This sequence joins TRBV5-2 and TRBJ2-7. TRBV5-2 is given as a pseudogene. This CDR3 comprises 10 residues. CDR3 residues: CASKAYEQYF. DNA of the CDR3: TGTGCCAGCAAGGCTTACGAGCAGTACTTC.

Only a few counts were recorded for this clonotype. J is TRBJ1-2 and V is TRBV12-3 or TRBV12-4; D gene unclear. The CDR3 has 12 amino acids. Trimming pared 6 bases from V and 7 bases from J, leaving 12 bases between. CDR3: CASSPPARGYTF. CDR3 sequence (DNA): TGTGCCAGCAGCCCTCCCGCCCGTGGCTACACCTTC.

This clonotype was counted at least ten times. The chain couples TRBV7-8 to TRBJ2-3, with 14 positions matching TRBD2. In germline, CDR1 is SGHVS, CDR2 FQNEAQ. The CDR3 runs to 17 residues. With V trimmed by 1 base and J by 7 bases, 7 bases remained unmatched. CDR3 region: CASSLDSGLAGGYTQYF. CDR3 coding DNA: TGTGCCAGCAGCTTAGATTCCGGACTAGCGGGGGGATATACGCAGTATTTT.